The 12 T cell receptor beta chains given below trace back to one sample, sequenced in a study of monozygotic twins with inflammatory bowel disease. One entry per CDR3 protein, without DNA, is what TCRdb gives after re-calling the 5' RACE reads. The sample has 400,000 to 500,000 distinct CDR3 sequences. Sequences were obtained from blood. These receptors all stem from a human donor with ulcerative colitis or Crohn's disease, or a healthy co-twin of an affected twin (not recorded which).

The chain is built from TRBV12-3 or TRBV12-4 and TRBJ2-1; TCRdb names TRBD1, which stays unverified in the absence of DNA. The CDR3 runs 13 residues. The CDR3 sequence is CASSLAGPGTGFF.

This chain connects TRBV5-5 to TRBJ1-4; TCRdb's assignment of TRBD1 cannot be checked, as there is no DNA. The germline V gene encodes CDR1 SGHKS and CDR2 YYEKEE (reference sequence). The CDR3 runs 14 residues. Here the CDR3 reads CASSLDPPGEKLFF.

V usage is TRBV19 and J usage is TRBJ2-1. The CDR3 runs 17 residues. The germline gives CDR1 LNHDA, CDR2 SQIVND (reference sequence). The CDR3 here is CASSKTSSRISYNEQFF.

The chain joins TRBV4-2 to TRBJ2-3; without DNA, the TCRdb call of TRBD1 cannot be checked. Germline loops: CDR1 LGHNA, CDR2 YNFKEQ. This CDR3 is 15 amino acids long. CDR3 protein: CASSTVGGSVDTQYF.

J is TRBJ2-1 and V is TRBV5-1; with no DNA, the TCRdb D assignment of TRBD2 cannot be verified. This CDR3 has 16 residues. Per the germline V gene, CDR1 is SGHRS and CDR2 is YFSETQ. CDR3 protein: CASSSGASVTYNEQFF.

CDR3 protein: CATYSDEGRPSNYGYTF. The chain employs TRBV24-1 and TRBJ1-2. This CDR3 contains 17 residues. From germline, CDR1 is KGHDR and CDR2 SFDVKD.

The V and J genes are TRBV3-1 and TRBJ2-5; TCRdb picks TRBD1, but there is no DNA to check that call. From germline, CDR1 is LGHDT and CDR2 YNNKEL (reference sequence). The CDR3 has 15 amino acids. The CDR3 region is CASSQGRAGRETQYF.

The V and J genes are TRBV6-4 and TRBJ1-2. Germline V CDR1 and CDR2: MRHNA, SNTAGT. The CDR3 length is 15 residues. This chain's CDR3 is CASSDSSTANYGYTF.

The V gene is TRBV20-1, the J gene TRBJ2-3; TCRdb designates TRBD2, a call that cannot be tested without DNA. Germline-derived CDR1 and CDR2 are DFQATT and SNEGSKA (reference sequence). CDR3 length equals 14 residues. CDR3 sequence: CSAPREGRTDTQYF.

The gene calls are TRBV11-2 and TRBJ2-7; TCRdb calls TRBD1, which cannot be checked without DNA. The CDR3 consists of 14 residues. Germline CDR1 is SGHAT and CDR2 is FQNNGV. The CDR3 sequence is CASSMTGGPYEQYF.

The genes are TRBV11-1 and TRBJ2-1; the D call of TRBD1 rests on TCRdb alone, since no DNA is present to check it. Germline values: CDR1 SGHAT, CDR2 FQDESV (reference sequence). The CDR3 has 19 residues. CDR3 in amino acids: CASSSLSRGGSAKYNEQFF.

This chain joins TRBV7-9 and TRBJ2-1; TCRdb gives TRBD2 as the D gene, but with no DNA this cannot be confirmed. Looked up from germline, CDR1 is SEHNR and CDR2 is FQNEAQ (reference sequence). This CDR3 contains 16 residues. This CDR3 reads CASRSAGGVSYNEQFF.